This is a list of T cell receptor beta chains from one sample in a study of control samples from healthy donors and cancer patients. TCRdb's table, derived via immunoSEQ multiplex PCR, lists solely in-frame clones and lacks some. The table includes 25,000 to 30,000 clones, approximately 87% detected once. The specimen was PBMCs. Receptors were obtained from a woman aged 40 to 55 with lung cancer. Both conserved end residues are part of each CDR3. Each record gives: V gene, D gene, clone size, J gene, CDR3 DNA, CDR3 protein. D genes are given only for firm matches. For some rows the clone size is stated as once, few or many, or as a class when expanded; others skip it.

V gene: TRBV4-1; D gene: .; clone size: once; J gene: TRBJ1-6; CDR3 DNA: TGCGCCAGCAGCCAATGGGGTGGGTATTATAATTCACCCCTCCACTTT; CDR3 protein: CASSQWGGYYNSPLHF
V gene: TRBV5-8; D gene: TRBD1; clone size: .; J gene: TRBJ2-2; CDR3 DNA: TGTGCCAGCAGCTTGTGGGGGACAGGAGTCAACACCGGGGAGCTGTTTTTT; CDR3 protein: CASSLWGTGVNTGELFF
V gene: TRBV12-5; D gene: .; clone size: .; J gene: TRBJ1-1; CDR3 DNA: TGTGCTAGTGGTTTGGTACCTGCCAGGACAGAGAACACTGAAGCTTTCTTT; CDR3 protein: CASGLVPARTENTEAFF
V gene: TRBV28; D gene: .; clone size: .; J gene: TRBJ1-1; CDR3 DNA: TGTGCCAGCAACGTTAGGGCAGCAGATGAAGCTTTCTTT; CDR3 protein: CASNVRAADEAFF
V gene: TRBV6-1; D gene: TRBD1; clone size: medium-sized; J gene: TRBJ1-4; CDR3 DNA: TGTGCCAGCAGTGAATGGACAGGGCCAACTAATGAAAAACTGTTTTTT; CDR3 protein: CASSEWTGPTNEKLFF
V gene: TRBV19; D gene: .; clone size: once; J gene: TRBJ1-1; CDR3 DNA: TGTGCCAGTAGTATAGTAAGCCAAATGAACACTGAAGCTTTCTTT; CDR3 protein: CASSIVSQMNTEAFF
V gene: TRBV15; D gene: .; clone size: .; J gene: TRBJ1-2; CDR3 DNA: TGTGCCACCCGCCTATCAGGGAACTATGGCTACACCTTC; CDR3 protein: CATRLSGNYGYTF
V gene: TRBV7-2; D gene: TRBD1; clone size: .; J gene: TRBJ1-4; CDR3 DNA: TGTGCCAGCAGCTCTACAGGGGGGTCTAATGAAAAACTGTTTTTT; CDR3 protein: CASSSTGGSNEKLFF
V gene: TRBV5-8; D gene: .; clone size: .; J gene: TRBJ2-5; CDR3 DNA: TGTGCCAGCAGCTTGGAGACAGAGACCCAGTACTTC; CDR3 protein: CASSLETETQYF
V gene: TRBV3-1/TRBV3-2; D gene: .; clone size: .; J gene: TRBJ2-2; CDR3 DNA: TGTGCCAGCAGCCAAGGGGTTGGGGAGCTGTTTTTT; CDR3 protein: CASSQGVGELFF
V gene: TRBV7-9; D gene: .; clone size: .; J gene: TRBJ1-2; CDR3 DNA: TGTGCCAGCAGTGGGACCGCTTTGTCCTACACCTTC; CDR3 protein: CASSGTALSYTF
V gene: TRBV24-1; D gene: .; clone size: .; J gene: TRBJ1-5; CDR3 DNA: TGTGCCACCAGTGATTTGCAGGCTGAGGTGCCCCAGCATTTT; CDR3 protein: CATSDLQAEVPQHF
V gene: TRBV29-1; D gene: .; clone size: .; J gene: TRBJ1-1; CDR3 DNA: TGCAGCGAGACAGTCATGGGGACTGAAGCTTTCTTT; CDR3 protein: CSETVMGTEAFF
V gene: TRBV27; D gene: .; clone size: .; J gene: TRBJ2-2; CDR3 DNA: TGTGCCAGCAGTCCGCTTCGGGTACCCGGGGAGCTGTTTTTT; CDR3 protein: CASSPLRVPGELFF
V gene: TRBV7-2; D gene: .; clone size: .; J gene: TRBJ1-6; CDR3 DNA: TGTGCCAGCAGCTTAATGGGCAGGGTTCAATCACCCCTCCACTTT; CDR3 protein: CASSLMGRVQSPLHF
V gene: TRBV19; D gene: TRBD1; clone size: once; J gene: TRBJ2-3; CDR3 DNA: TGTGCCAGTAGTATGGGACAGGGGACAGATACGCAGTATTTT; CDR3 protein: CASSMGQGTDTQYF
V gene: TRBV6-4; D gene: .; clone size: .; J gene: TRBJ1-5; CDR3 DNA: TGTGCCAGCAGTGAGTTGTATCAGCCCCAGCATTTT; CDR3 protein: CASSELYQPQHF
V gene: TRBV13; D gene: TRBD2; clone size: .; J gene: TRBJ2-3; CDR3 DNA: TGTGCCAGCAGCTCACGGACTAGCGGGGGATACGATACGCAGTATTTT; CDR3 protein: CASSSRTSGGYDTQYF
V gene: TRBV19; D gene: TRBD1; clone size: .; J gene: TRBJ1-4; CDR3 DNA: TGTGCCAGTAGGCAACCGGGACAGCCTAATGAAAAACTGTTTTTT; CDR3 protein: CASRQPGQPNEKLFF
V gene: TRBV7-2; D gene: .; clone size: .; J gene: TRBJ1-2; CDR3 DNA: TGTGCCAGCAGCTTACGGGGAAACTATGGCTACACCTTC; CDR3 protein: CASSLRGNYGYTF
V gene: TRBV3-1/TRBV3-2; D gene: .; clone size: .; J gene: TRBJ1-2; CDR3 DNA: TGTGCCAGCAGCCCCCAGGGGCGGGGGTACTATGGCTACACCTTC; CDR3 protein: CASSPQGRGYYGYTF
V gene: TRBV10-3; D gene: TRBD1; clone size: .; J gene: TRBJ2-2; CDR3 DNA: TGTGCCATCAGTGTTAGTCAGGGGGCCGACACCGGGGAGCTGTTTTTT; CDR3 protein: CAISVSQGADTGELFF
V gene: TRBV7-2; D gene: TRBD2; clone size: .; J gene: TRBJ2-1; CDR3 DNA: TGTGCCAGCAGCACTACTAGCGGGGGGAGGAATGAGCAGTTCTTC; CDR3 protein: CASSTTSGGRNEQFF
V gene: TRBV19; D gene: .; clone size: .; J gene: TRBJ1-2; CDR3 DNA: TGTGCCAGTAGTATTAGCCAGGGCCCAAAACTTTTCTATGGCTACACCTTC; CDR3 protein: CASSISQGPKLFYGYTF
V gene: TRBV6-4; D gene: .; clone size: .; J gene: TRBJ2-3; CDR3 DNA: TGTGCCAGCAGTGACCAGCTTAGCACAGATACGCAGTATTTT; CDR3 protein: CASSDQLSTDTQYF
V gene: TRBV6-5; D gene: TRBD1; clone size: .; J gene: TRBJ2-7; CDR3 DNA: TGTGCCAGCGGATTGGGGACAGGGGGTGAAGAGCAGTACTTC; CDR3 protein: CASGLGTGGEEQYF
V gene: TRBV7-6; D gene: TRBD2; clone size: .; J gene: TRBJ2-3; CDR3 DNA: TGTGCCAGCAGCGAAACGGCTAGCGGGGGAGATACGCAGTATTTT; CDR3 protein: CASSETASGGDTQYF
V gene: TRBV6-2/TRBV6-3; D gene: .; clone size: .; J gene: TRBJ2-6; CDR3 DNA: TGTGCCAGCAGTTACCCTTCGTCAGGACTAACCGTCTCTGGGGCCAACGTCCTGACTTTC; CDR3 protein: CASSYPSSGLTVSGANVLTF
V gene: TRBV14; D gene: .; clone size: .; J gene: TRBJ1-6; CDR3 DNA: TGTGCCAGCAGCCGGGACACGATTAATTCACCCCTCCACTTT; CDR3 protein: CASSRDTINSPLHF
V gene: TRBV20-1; D gene: .; clone size: .; J gene: TRBJ2-2; CDR3 DNA: TGCAGTGCTAGTTACGGGGGCAACACCGGGGAGCTGTTTTTT; CDR3 protein: CSASYGGNTGELFF
V gene: TRBV4-3; D gene: .; clone size: .; J gene: TRBJ2-1; CDR3 DNA: TGCGCCAGCAGCCAAGAGCCGGCGCGGTACAATGAGCAGTTCTTC; CDR3 protein: CASSQEPARYNEQFF
V gene: TRBV7-7; D gene: TRBD1; clone size: .; J gene: TRBJ2-1; CDR3 DNA: TGTGCCAGCAGCTTAGATCCCGGACAGGGTGAGGGCAATGAGCAGTTCTTC; CDR3 protein: CASSLDPGQGEGNEQFF
V gene: TRBV6-1; D gene: .; clone size: once; J gene: TRBJ2-3; CDR3 DNA: TGTGCCAGCAGTGAAGCCGCCGGAGGGGCAGATACGCAGTATTTT; CDR3 protein: CASSEAAGGADTQYF
V gene: TRBV19; D gene: .; clone size: .; J gene: TRBJ2-6; CDR3 DNA: TGTGCCAGTAGTATACAGGGTGGAAGTTCTGGGGCCAACGTCCTGACTTTC; CDR3 protein: CASSIQGGSSGANVLTF
V gene: TRBV12-3/TRBV12-4; D gene: TRBD1; clone size: few; J gene: TRBJ2-7; CDR3 DNA: TGTGCCACCCAGACAGGGTCCAACGAGCAGTACTTC; CDR3 protein: CATQTGSNEQYF
V gene: TRBV28; D gene: .; clone size: .; J gene: TRBJ2-2; CDR3 DNA: TGTGCCAGCAGTTTAGGGCAGTCGAACACCGGGGAGCTGTTTTTT; CDR3 protein: CASSLGQSNTGELFF
V gene: TRBV12-5; D gene: .; clone size: .; J gene: TRBJ2-5; CDR3 DNA: TGTGCTAGTGGTTTCCCGGGAGAAGAGACCCAGTACTTC; CDR3 protein: CASGFPGEETQYF
V gene: TRBV30; D gene: .; clone size: once; J gene: TRBJ1-2; CDR3 DNA: TGTGCCTGGAGTGTGGGGGGCGATGGCTACACCTTC; CDR3 protein: CAWSVGGDGYTF
V gene: TRBV12-3/TRBV12-4; D gene: .; clone size: once; J gene: TRBJ2-5; CDR3 DNA: TGTGCCAGCAGGGTAGCTAGCGAGACCCAGTACTTC; CDR3 protein: CASRVASETQYF
V gene: TRBV2; D gene: .; clone size: .; J gene: TRBJ2-5; CDR3 DNA: TGTGCCAGCAGTGAAGCTTGGCAGCAAGAGACCCAGTACTTC; CDR3 protein: CASSEAWQQETQYF
V gene: TRBV7-8; D gene: .; clone size: .; J gene: TRBJ1-3; CDR3 DNA: TGTGCCAGCAGCTCTTTCGGGGGAGACATATATTTT; CDR3 protein: CASSSFGGDIYF
V gene: TRBV29-1; D gene: .; clone size: .; J gene: TRBJ1-2; CDR3 DNA: TGCAGCGTTGGTGCGGGCTCGGGCTATGGCTACACCTTC; CDR3 protein: CSVGAGSGYGYTF
V gene: TRBV15; D gene: .; clone size: .; J gene: TRBJ1-1; CDR3 DNA: TGTGCCACCAGCGCGGGGCGGAACACTGAAGCTTTCTTT; CDR3 protein: CATSAGRNTEAFF
V gene: TRBV11-2; D gene: TRBD1; clone size: .; J gene: TRBJ1-5; CDR3 DNA: TGTGCCAGCAGCTTATTGGGGACAGGGGGTGTAAACAATCAGCCCCAGCATTTT; CDR3 protein: CASSLLGTGGVNNQPQHF
V gene: TRBV4-2; D gene: .; clone size: .; J gene: TRBJ2-3; CDR3 DNA: TGTGCCAGCAGCCAAGACCCTAGCGCAAGCACAGATACGCAGTATTTT; CDR3 protein: CASSQDPSASTDTQYF
V gene: TRBV5-6; D gene: TRBD1; clone size: .; J gene: TRBJ1-4; CDR3 DNA: TGTGCCAGCAGCTCTTACACAGGGGGCCCTAATGAAAAACTGTTTTTT; CDR3 protein: CASSSYTGGPNEKLFF